The clone carrying this T cell receptor (beta chain) has at least ten counts. As yet, its antigen is unknown. This sample is drawn from a study of human T cells and chemical hapten exposure. The V end lost 3 bases, the J end lost 0 bases, and 8 bases lay between the germline ends. The germline V gene has CDR1 DFQATT and CDR2 SNEGSKA (reference sequence). The CDR3 extends over 13 amino acids. Unique molecular identifiers were affixed to discrete cDNA molecules within the library. MiXCR was run by TCRdb on the RACE reads, yielding one entry per CDR3 protein. The table lists roughly 43,000 distinct CDR3 sequences, 3% to 4% of them singletons. Time point given: healthy volunteer bleed at 6 weeks. Blood, whole and unfractionated, served as the source for total RNA extraction. Study results and limitations: The study found that DPC sensitization did not change TCRs above 1 in 1000 frequency.

This receptor was obtained from a human donor in good health. Some clones in this sample may be carry-over from other donors' samples. Sequencing used whole blood. The V call is TRBV20-1, the J call TRBJ1-1; D is undetermined. CDR3 in amino acids: CSASPSMNTEAFF. CDR3 bases: TGCAGTGCTAGTCCCAGCATGAACACTGAAGCTTTCTTT.